This paragraph reports one T cell receptor (beta chain). Germline V CDR1 and CDR2: MDHEN, SYDVKM. This CDR3 is built from 13 residues. Trimming removed 3 bases at V and 5 bases at J, with 7 bases between. This entry belongs to a study of OX40 agonist ivuxolimab in advanced cancers. Clones were read by immunoSEQ multiplex PCR, and TCRdb kept only the in-frame ones, dropping some. The sample yields 46,000 or so clones, 77% seen once. This sequence originates from an adult with an advanced solid tumor such as melanoma, head and neck, liver or kidney cancer. This chain links TRBV28 with TRBJ2-2; no clear D. Sequencing was performed on CD4+ or CD8+ T cells sorted from blood, taken in a trial of the OX40 agonist ivuxolimab. CDR3 sequence (DNA): TGTGCCAGCAGTTTGTCTAGAACCGGGGAGCTGTTTTTT. Its translation: CASSLSRTGELFF.